These T cell receptor beta chains were read from a single sample in a study of blood T cells in healthy people across ages. Each CDR3 protein gets one entry after TCRdb re-called the 5' RACE reads with MiXCR. This sample has 500,000 to 550,000 distinct CDR3 sequences, with less than 25% found just once. This sample was shared with a second study, whose subject was T cells of mothers and their children.

Sequenced: blood. The receptors come from a boy aged 5-17 years in good health. The CDR3 runs from the conserved cysteine through the conserved F or W. The order of the fields is V gene, D gene, J gene, CDR3 length, clone size, CDR3 DNA, CDR3 protein. The D gene is left open where the match is weak. A clone size is listed for some rows: how often the clone was seen (once, few, many), or a class if it is expanded.

v_gene: TRBV6-5
d_gene: NA
j_gene: TRBJ2-4
len: 12
abundance: few
CDR3nt: TGTGCCAGCGGCCAAGCCAAAAACATTCAGTACTTC
CDR3aa: CASGQAKNIQYF

v_gene: TRBV28
d_gene: NA
j_gene: TRBJ2-2
len: 16
abundance: NA
CDR3nt: TGTGCCAGCAGCCCACGACACAGGGAAGTCGCCGGGGAGCTGTTTTTT
CDR3aa: CASSPRHREVAGELFF

v_gene: TRBV20-1
d_gene: NA
j_gene: TRBJ1-2
len: 15
abundance: NA
CDR3nt: TGCAGTGCGAAATACCGCTTTTCGGGTTGGTATGGCTACACCTTC
CDR3aa: CSAKYRFSGWYGYTF

v_gene: TRBV5-6
d_gene: TRBD1
j_gene: TRBJ2-7
len: 13
abundance: NA
CDR3nt: TGTGCCAGCAGTACAGGGGTCTCCTACGAGCAGTACTTC
CDR3aa: CASSTGVSYEQYF

v_gene: TRBV5-1
d_gene: NA
j_gene: TRBJ2-1
len: 13
abundance: NA
CDR3nt: TGCGCCAGCAGCTGGGAAAGGGCCGATGAGCAGTTCTTC
CDR3aa: CASSWERADEQFF

v_gene: TRBV27
d_gene: NA
j_gene: TRBJ2-7
len: 12
abundance: few
CDR3nt: TGTGCCAGCAGTTCGAAGGGCTGGGAGCAGTACTTC
CDR3aa: CASSSKGWEQYF

v_gene: TRBV2
d_gene: NA
j_gene: TRBJ2-7
len: 14
abundance: many
CDR3nt: TGTGCCAGCAGTGAAACAGGGTACTTCTACGAGCAGTACTTC
CDR3aa: CASSETGYFYEQYF

v_gene: TRBV5-1
d_gene: NA
j_gene: TRBJ2-7
len: 15
abundance: few
CDR3nt: TGCGCCAGCAGCTTAAGCCCGGGGTCCGACTACGAGCAGTACTTC
CDR3aa: CASSLSPGSDYEQYF

v_gene: TRBV7-2
d_gene: TRBD2
j_gene: TRBJ2-3
len: 15
abundance: few
CDR3nt: TGTGCCAGCAGCTTAAACGGGGGGGCTTTAGATACGCAGTATTTT
CDR3aa: CASSLNGGALDTQYF

v_gene: TRBV7-9
d_gene: TRBD2
j_gene: TRBJ2-1
len: 17
abundance: few
CDR3nt: TGTGCCAGCAGCCCAAAGACGGGGACTAGCGACTACAATGAGCAGTTCTTC
CDR3aa: CASSPKTGTSDYNEQFF

v_gene: TRBV4-3
d_gene: NA
j_gene: TRBJ1-3
len: 16
abundance: NA
CDR3nt: TGCGCCAGCAGCCAAGATTCCGGGAGCTCTGGAAACACCATATATTTT
CDR3aa: CASSQDSGSSGNTIYF

v_gene: TRBV5-1
d_gene: NA
j_gene: TRBJ1-1
len: 13
abundance: few
CDR3nt: TGCGCCACCCACGAGGCATCTAACACTGAAGCTTTCTTT
CDR3aa: CATHEASNTEAFF

v_gene: TRBV24-1
d_gene: NA
j_gene: TRBJ2-1
len: 13
abundance: NA
CDR3nt: TGTGCCACCAGTGACTTCTCGGGGTTTGAGCAGTTCTTC
CDR3aa: CATSDFSGFEQFF

v_gene: TRBV20-1
d_gene: TRBD1
j_gene: TRBJ1-4
len: 14
abundance: once
CDR3nt: TGCAGTGCTGCACGACAGGGTGGGAATGAAAAACTGTTTTTT
CDR3aa: CSAARQGGNEKLFF

v_gene: TRBV29-1
d_gene: NA
j_gene: TRBJ2-5
len: 15
abundance: few
CDR3nt: TGCAGCGTTGAAGATAAGGGGCGCCTCCAAGAGACCCAGTACTTC
CDR3aa: CSVEDKGRLQETQYF

v_gene: TRBV3-1
d_gene: NA
j_gene: TRBJ2-7
len: 20
abundance: few
CDR3nt: TGTGCCAGCAGCCAAGATCTCGGACTACCAGTCCCCAGTTCCTCCTACGAGCAGTACTTC
CDR3aa: CASSQDLGLPVPSSSYEQYF

v_gene: TRBV4-2
d_gene: NA
j_gene: TRBJ2-7
len: 14
abundance: NA
CDR3nt: TGTGCCAGCAGCCATGGTTTTGGGGTCTCCGAGCAGTACTTC
CDR3aa: CASSHGFGVSEQYF

v_gene: TRBV28
d_gene: NA
j_gene: TRBJ1-3
len: 13
abundance: few
CDR3nt: TGTGCCAGCAGGGTGGCTTCTGGAAACACCATATATTTT
CDR3aa: CASRVASGNTIYF

v_gene: TRBV28
d_gene: TRBD1
j_gene: TRBJ2-4
len: 16
abundance: few
CDR3nt: TGTGCCAGCAGTTTCACAGGGGCGCAGGCCAAAAACATTCAGTACTTC
CDR3aa: CASSFTGAQAKNIQYF

v_gene: TRBV9
d_gene: TRBD1
j_gene: TRBJ2-5
len: 16
abundance: NA
CDR3nt: TGTGCCAGCAGCGTAGGCCAGACAGGGGGTGGGGAGACCCAGTACTTC
CDR3aa: CASSVGQTGGGETQYF

v_gene: TRBV10-3
d_gene: TRBD1
j_gene: TRBJ2-7
len: 14
abundance: NA
CDR3nt: TGTGCCACCAGACGAGGACAGGGTGGGTACGAGCAGTACTTC
CDR3aa: CATRRGQGGYEQYF

v_gene: TRBV2
d_gene: NA
j_gene: TRBJ2-3
len: 20
abundance: NA
CDR3nt: TGTGCCAGCAGTGAAGGATTCATGGCTTGGGCCACCAAGGGCACAGATACGCAGTATTTT
CDR3aa: CASSEGFMAWATKGTDTQYF

v_gene: TRBV14
d_gene: NA
j_gene: TRBJ2-1
len: 16
abundance: NA
CDR3nt: TGTGCCAGCAGCCATCCGTGGGTGGGGTCCTACAATGAGCAGTTCTTC
CDR3aa: CASSHPWVGSYNEQFF

v_gene: TRBV6-2/TRBV6-3
d_gene: TRBD1
j_gene: TRBJ2-1
len: 14
abundance: NA
CDR3nt: TGTGCCAGCAGCCCGAGGGGGCGCCGGGATGAGCAGTTCTTC
CDR3aa: CASSPRGRRDEQFF

v_gene: TRBV2
d_gene: NA
j_gene: TRBJ2-7
len: 14
abundance: few
CDR3nt: TGTGCCAGCAACGCAGGTGGCAGGGTGGGCGAGCAGTACTTC
CDR3aa: CASNAGGRVGEQYF

v_gene: TRBV7-9
d_gene: NA
j_gene: TRBJ1-1
len: 13
abundance: few
CDR3nt: TGTGCCAGCAGCTTAGTGGGGGGACGTGAAGCTTTCTTT
CDR3aa: CASSLVGGREAFF

v_gene: TRBV7-9
d_gene: TRBD1
j_gene: TRBJ1-1
len: 15
abundance: NA
CDR3nt: TGTGCCAGCAGCAACACCGACAGGGATCCTGTTGAAGCTTTCTTT
CDR3aa: CASSNTDRDPVEAFF

v_gene: TRBV7-8
d_gene: TRBD2
j_gene: TRBJ2-5
len: 17
abundance: NA
CDR3nt: TGTGCCAGCAGCGTCGGGGGACTAGCGGGAGTATTGGAGACCCAGTACTTC
CDR3aa: CASSVGGLAGVLETQYF

v_gene: TRBV6-5
d_gene: NA
j_gene: TRBJ1-5
len: 15
abundance: few
CDR3nt: TGTGCCAGCAGCCCCAGGGGATATAGCAATCAGCCCCAGCATTTT
CDR3aa: CASSPRGYSNQPQHF

v_gene: TRBV7-6
d_gene: NA
j_gene: TRBJ2-6
len: 17
abundance: NA
CDR3nt: TGTGCCAGCAGCTTCTGGACAGCGAGCTCTGGGGCCAACGTCCTGACTTTC
CDR3aa: CASSFWTASSGANVLTF

v_gene: TRBV9
d_gene: TRBD1
j_gene: TRBJ2-7
len: 15
abundance: once
CDR3nt: TGTGCCAGCAGCGTAGTTTTCCAGGGGGCTTACGAGCAGTACTTC
CDR3aa: CASSVVFQGAYEQYF

v_gene: TRBV6-5
d_gene: TRBD1
j_gene: TRBJ2-7
len: 15
abundance: few
CDR3nt: TGTGCCAGCAGACATGGACAGGGAAACTCCTACGAGCAGTACTTC
CDR3aa: CASRHGQGNSYEQYF

v_gene: TRBV28
d_gene: TRBD2
j_gene: TRBJ2-1
len: 16
abundance: few
CDR3nt: TGTGCCAGCAGGCCCCTCCTAGCGGGAGAGGACAATGAGCAGTTCTTC
CDR3aa: CASRPLLAGEDNEQFF

v_gene: TRBV29-1
d_gene: TRBD1
j_gene: TRBJ1-2
len: 14
abundance: NA
CDR3nt: TGCAGCGTTGGGGGCGGTTCACAGGGGGACGGCTACACCTTC
CDR3aa: CSVGGGSQGDGYTF

v_gene: TRBV20-1
d_gene: TRBD2
j_gene: TRBJ2-1
len: 15
abundance: NA
CDR3nt: TGCAGTGCTAGATCGGGACTAGCGGGAGGCAATGAGCAGTTCTTC
CDR3aa: CSARSGLAGGNEQFF

v_gene: TRBV10-2
d_gene: TRBD2
j_gene: TRBJ2-7
len: 14
abundance: NA
CDR3nt: TGCGCCAGCAGTGAACCTAGCGGGGTCCACGAGCAGTACTTC
CDR3aa: CASSEPSGVHEQYF

v_gene: TRBV6-1
d_gene: NA
j_gene: TRBJ2-1
len: 13
abundance: few
CDR3nt: TGTGCCAGCATACCAGGAACCTACAATGAGCAGTTCTTC
CDR3aa: CASIPGTYNEQFF

v_gene: TRBV6-6
d_gene: NA
j_gene: TRBJ1-1
len: 11
abundance: few
CDR3nt: TGTGCCAGCAGAGGCTACACGGAAGCTTTCTTT
CDR3aa: CASRGYTEAFF

v_gene: TRBV7-9
d_gene: NA
j_gene: TRBJ2-5
len: 13
abundance: NA
CDR3nt: TGTGCCAGCAGCTTAGAGGTCCCAGAGACCCAGTACTTC
CDR3aa: CASSLEVPETQYF